Sequencing of this TCR beta chain was carried out in a study of shared clonotypes between healthy human individuals. The CDR3 loop spans 14 amino acids. Germline V gene sequence: CDR1 KGHSH, CDR2 LQKENI. V lost 3 bases and J lost 7; bases outside the gene matches: 4. Of note for this clone: Its cognate antigen is unknown.

Method: immunoSEQ multiplex PCR; TCRdb's copy keeps in-frame clones and lacks some. The sample yields about 2.3 million clones, roughly 90% seen once. Study results and caveats: Tissues were not sampled, only blood, and their repertoires likely differ.

The sequenced sample consisted of naive CD4+ T cells from PBMCs. Subset of the sample: CD45RA+ positively selected. The origin of this receptor is a man between 18 and 35 years old in good health. Some clones in this sample may be carry-over from other donors' samples. The V gene is TRBV18, the J gene TRBJ1-4; 8 nucleotides agree with TRBD1. CDR3: CASSPGTGPEKLFF. CDR3 nucleotides: TGTGCCAGCTCACCCGGGACAGGCCCTGAAAAACTGTTTTTT.